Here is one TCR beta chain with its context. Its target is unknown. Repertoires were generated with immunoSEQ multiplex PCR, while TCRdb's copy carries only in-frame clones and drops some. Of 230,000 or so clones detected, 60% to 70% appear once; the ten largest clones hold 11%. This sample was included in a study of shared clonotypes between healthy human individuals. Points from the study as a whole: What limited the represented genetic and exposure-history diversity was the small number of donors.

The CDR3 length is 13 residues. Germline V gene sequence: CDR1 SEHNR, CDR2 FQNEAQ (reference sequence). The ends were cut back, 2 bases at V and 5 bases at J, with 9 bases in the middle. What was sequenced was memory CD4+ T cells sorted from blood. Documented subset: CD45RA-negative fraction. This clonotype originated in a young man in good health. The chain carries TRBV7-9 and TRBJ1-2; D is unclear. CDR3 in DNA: TGTGCCAGCAGCTTACGAGGCTCATATGGCTACACCTTC. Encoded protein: CASSLRGSYGYTF. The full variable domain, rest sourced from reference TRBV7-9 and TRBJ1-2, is DTGVSQNPRHKITKRGQNVTFRCDPISEHNRLYWYRQTLGQGPEFLTYFQNEAQLEKSRLLSDRFSAERPKGSFSTLEIQRTEQGDSAMYLCASSLRGSYGYTFGSGTRLTVV.